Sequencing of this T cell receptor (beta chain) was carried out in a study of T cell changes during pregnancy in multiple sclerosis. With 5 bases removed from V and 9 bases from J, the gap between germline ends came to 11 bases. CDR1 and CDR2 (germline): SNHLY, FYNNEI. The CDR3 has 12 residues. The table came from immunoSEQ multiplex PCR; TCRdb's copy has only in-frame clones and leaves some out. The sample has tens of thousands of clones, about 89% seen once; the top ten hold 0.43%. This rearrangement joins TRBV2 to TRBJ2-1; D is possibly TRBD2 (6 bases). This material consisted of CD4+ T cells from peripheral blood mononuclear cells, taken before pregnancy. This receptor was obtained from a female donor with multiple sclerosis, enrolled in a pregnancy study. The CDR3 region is CASSSGDSEQFF. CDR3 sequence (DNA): TGTGCCAGCAGTTCGGGGGATAGTGAGCAGTTCTTC.